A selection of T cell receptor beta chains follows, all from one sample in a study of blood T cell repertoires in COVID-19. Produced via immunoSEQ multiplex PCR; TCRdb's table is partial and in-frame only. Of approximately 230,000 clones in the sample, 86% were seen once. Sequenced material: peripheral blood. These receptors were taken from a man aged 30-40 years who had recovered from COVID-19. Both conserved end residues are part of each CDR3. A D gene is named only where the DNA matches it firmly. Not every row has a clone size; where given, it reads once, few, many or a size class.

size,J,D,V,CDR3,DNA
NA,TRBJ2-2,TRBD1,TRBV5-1,CASSLALAGGYTGELFF,TGCGCCAGCAGCTTGGCCCTGGCAGGGGGTTACACCGGGGAGCTGTTTTTT
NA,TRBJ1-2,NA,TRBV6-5,CASSPHTGNYGYTF,TGTGCCAGCAGTCCCCATACAGGGAACTATGGCTACACCTTC
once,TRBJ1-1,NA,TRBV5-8,CASSLEGWGLGAEAFF,TGTGCCAGCAGCTTGGAGGGGTGGGGGCTTGGGGCTGAAGCTTTCTTT
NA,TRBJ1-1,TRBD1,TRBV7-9,CASSPPQGAEAFF,TGTGCCAGCAGCCCACCGCAGGGGGCGGAAGCTTTCTTT
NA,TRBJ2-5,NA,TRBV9,CASSVERRGQETQYF,TGTGCCAGCAGCGTAGAGAGGCGGGGTCAAGAGACCCAGTACTTC
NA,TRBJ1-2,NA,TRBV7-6,CASSLGPLGQVTGYTF,TGTGCCAGCAGCTTAGGCCCCCTGGGGCAAGTAACTGGCTACACCTTC
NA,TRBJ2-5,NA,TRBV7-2,CASGLGPRAETQYF,TGTGCCAGCGGCTTAGGACCGCGGGCGGAGACCCAGTACTTC
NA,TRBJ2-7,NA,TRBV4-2,CASSQAHGQTTYEQYF,TGTGCCAGCAGCCAAGCGCACGGACAGACCACCTACGAGCAGTACTTC
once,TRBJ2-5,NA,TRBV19,CASRGGLLETQYF,TGTGCCTCGAGGGGGGGCCTTTTGGAGACCCAGTACTTC
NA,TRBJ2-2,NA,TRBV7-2,CASSLFLQLNTGELFF,TGTGCCAGCAGCTTATTTTTGCAACTGAACACCGGGGAGCTGTTTTTT
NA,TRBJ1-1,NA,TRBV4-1,CASSQKGGVTLNTEAFF,TGCGCCAGCAGCCAAAAAGGGGGGGTAACCCTGAACACTGAAGCTTTCTTT
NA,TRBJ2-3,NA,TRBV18,CASSLGQFDTQYF,TGTGCCAGCTCACTTGGACAATTCGATACGCAGTATTTT
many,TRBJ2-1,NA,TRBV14,CASSQAAITYNEQFF,TGTGCCAGCAGCCAAGCCGCTATCACCTACAATGAGCAGTTCTTC
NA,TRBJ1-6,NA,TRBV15,CATSTGNNSPLHF,TGTGCCACCAGCACAGGGAATAATTCACCCCTCCACTTT
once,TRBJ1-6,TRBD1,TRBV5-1,CASSFRDRGNSPLHF,TGCGCCAGCAGCTTCCGGGACAGGGGAAACTCACCCCTCCACTTT
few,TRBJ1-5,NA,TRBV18,CASSPGRSNQPQHF,TGTGCCAGCTCACCCGGGAGGAGCAATCAGCCCCAGCATTTT
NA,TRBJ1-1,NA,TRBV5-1,CASSLDSGGGGTEAFF,TGCGCCAGCAGCTTGGATTCGGGGGGAGGAGGAACTGAAGCTTTCTTT
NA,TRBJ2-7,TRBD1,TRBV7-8,CASSRFLTGGGYEQYF,TGTGCCAGCAGCCGATTCCTGACAGGGGGTGGTTACGAGCAGTACTTC
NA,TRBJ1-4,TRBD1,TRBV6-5,CASSYSLGQGEKLFF,TGTGCCAGCAGTTACTCGTTAGGACAGGGTGAAAAACTGTTTTTT
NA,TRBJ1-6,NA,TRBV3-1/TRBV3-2,CASSQRSSPLHF,TGTGCCAGCAGCCAACGGAGTTCACCCCTCCACTTT
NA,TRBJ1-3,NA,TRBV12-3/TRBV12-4,CASSFSGNTIYF,TGTGCCAGCAGTTTTTCAGGGAACACCATATATTTT
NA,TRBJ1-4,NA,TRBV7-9,CASSPDIPYEKLFF,TGTGCCAGCAGCCCCGACATTCCTTACGAAAAACTGTTTTTT
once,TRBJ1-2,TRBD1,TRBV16,CASSQVTGGSRGYTF,TGTGCCAGCAGCCAAGTAACAGGGGGATCACGTGGCTACACCTTC
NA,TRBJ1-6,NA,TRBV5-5,CASTFGSGSDSPLHF,TGTGCCAGCACCTTCGGATCAGGCTCAGATTCACCCCTCCACTTT
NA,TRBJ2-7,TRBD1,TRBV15,CATSVLTGTGSYEQYF,TGTGCCACCAGCGTCTTAACCGGGACAGGGAGCTACGAGCAGTACTTC
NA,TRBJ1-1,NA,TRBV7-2,CASSSPGVMNTEAFF,TGTGCCAGCAGCTCCCCCGGGGTCATGAACACTGAAGCTTTCTTT
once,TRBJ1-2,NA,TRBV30,CAWSVGGDSGYTF,TGTGCCTGGAGTGTGGGGGGGGACTCTGGCTACACCTTC
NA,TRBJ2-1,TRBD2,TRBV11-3,CASSFLGGGEDEQFF,TGTGCCAGCAGCTTTCTTGGCGGGGGGGAGGATGAGCAGTTCTTC
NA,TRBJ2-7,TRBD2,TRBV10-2,CASSDPGLAESYEQYF,TGCGCCAGCAGTGACCCGGGACTAGCTGAGTCCTACGAGCAGTACTTC
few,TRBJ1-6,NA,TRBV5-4,CASSPPGDYSPLHF,TGTGCCAGCAGCCCGCCGGGTGATTATTCACCCCTCCACTTT
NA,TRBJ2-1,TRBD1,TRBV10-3,CATSIGQGRDEQFF,TGTGCCACGTCAATCGGACAGGGGCGCGATGAGCAGTTCTTC
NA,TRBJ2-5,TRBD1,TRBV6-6,CASSYLTGEDQYF,TGTGCCAGCAGTTACTTGACAGGGGAGGACCAGTACTTC
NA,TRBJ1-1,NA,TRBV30,CAWSVLLGGGTEAFF,TGTGCCTGGAGTGTACTTTTGGGGGGGGGCACTGAAGCTTTCTTT
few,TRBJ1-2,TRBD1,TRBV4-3,CASSQGTGGANYGYTF,TGCGCCAGCAGCCAAGGGACAGGGGGCGCAAACTATGGCTACACCTTC
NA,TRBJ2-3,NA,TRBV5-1,CASSLEQGLSADTQYF,TGCGCCAGCAGCTTGGAACAGGGCCTCTCAGCAGATACGCAGTATTTT
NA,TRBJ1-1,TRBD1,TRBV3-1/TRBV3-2,CASSQGQGASSVHTEAFF,TGTGCCAGCAGCCAAGGTCAGGGGGCAAGTAGTGTGCACACTGAAGCTTTCTTT
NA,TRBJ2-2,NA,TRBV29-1,CSGRGANTGELFF,TGCAGCGGCAGGGGCGCGAACACCGGGGAGCTGTTTTTT
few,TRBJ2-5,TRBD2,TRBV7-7,CASSLRTRWETQYF,TGTGCCAGCAGCTTAAGGACTAGGTGGGAGACCCAGTACTTC
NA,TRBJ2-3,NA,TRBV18,CASSSSLITDTQYF,TGTGCCAGTTCCTCCTCCCTAATCACAGATACGCAGTATTTT
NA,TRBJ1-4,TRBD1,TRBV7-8,CASSRDRDEKLFF,TGTGCCAGCAGCCGGGACAGGGATGAAAAACTGTTTTTT
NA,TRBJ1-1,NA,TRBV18,CASSPDGGTEAFF,TGTGCCAGCTCACCGGACGGGGGGACTGAAGCTTTCTTT
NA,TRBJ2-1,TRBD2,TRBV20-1,CSASAGGPVLNEQFF,TGCAGTGCTAGTGCGGGGGGGCCAGTCCTCAATGAGCAGTTCTTC